The 28 T cell receptor beta chains reported below all come from one sample, sequenced in a study of cytomegalovirus exposure and HLA in healthy donors. Primers: 60 Vbeta forward and 13 Jbeta reverse. Assay: immunoSEQ multiplex PCR; the TCRdb copy retains only in-frame clones and omits some. This table holds approximately 150,000 clones, roughly 75% found once. The sequencing input was PBMCs. Receptors were obtained from a female donor in good health and CMV-seronegative.

This chain connects TRBV5-1 to TRBJ2-1, with no clear D. V lost 0 bases and J 5 bases, leaving 9 bases between the germline ends. CDR1 is SGHRS and CDR2 is YFSETQ in the germline V gene. The CDR3 runs to 14 residues. The CDR3 loop is CASSLAPRNNEQFF. The CDR3 nucleotides read TGCGCCAGCAGCTTGGCCCCTAGGAACAATGAGCAGTTCTTC.

The chain has TRBV20-1 and TRBJ2-3; perhaps TRBD2 as D (5 bases). CDR3 length equals 11 residues. With 3 bases removed from V and 8 bases from J, the gap between germline ends came to 9 bases. Germline CDR1 and CDR2: DFQATT and SNEGSKA (reference sequence). CDR3 amino acids: CSARKAVTQYF. The CDR3, as DNA: TGCAGTGCTAGGAAAGCGGTTACGCAGTATTTT.

The CDR3 DNA sequence: TGTGCCAGCAGCTTGGCTAGCGGGCCAGTAGGTGAGCAGTTCTTC. It yields the protein CASSLASGPVGEQFF. The rearrangement links TRBV11-3 to TRBJ2-1, with 8 bases matching TRBD2. The V gene's germline CDR1 is SGHNT and CDR2 YENEEA. V trimming: 3 bases; J trimming: 9 bases; junction bases outside the gene matches: 10. This CDR3 comprises 15 residues.

This clone was seen a handful of times. The rearrangement links TRBV6-5 to TRBJ1-6, with D possibly being TRBD1 (6 bases). The CDR3 totals 14 residues. V was shortened by 10 bases and J by 4 bases, with 14 bases between the two germline ends. The germline V gene has CDR1 MNHEY and CDR2 SVGAGI. The chain's CDR3 is CATRTELYNSPLHF. CDR3 bases: TGTGCCACCCGGACAGAGTTGTATAATTCACCCCTCCACTTT.

This clone was picked up a small number of times. The CDR3: CAWSVSRLAKETQYF. Here the CDR3 DNA reads TGTGCCTGGAGTGTATCCCGACTAGCCAAGGAGACCCAGTACTTC. The chain uses TRBV30 and TRBJ2-5; TRBD2 matches at 7 bases. With V trimmed by 0 bases and J by 5 bases, 9 bases remained unmatched. CDR3 size: 15 residues. From germline, CDR1 is GTSNPN and CDR2 SVGIG (reference sequence).

The chain combines TRBV11-2 with TRBJ2-3; D gene ambiguous. Trimming took off 5 bases at V and 8 bases at J, with 14 bases between the two ends. CDR1 is SGHAT, CDR2 FQNNGV, per germline. CDR3 length: 13 amino acids. As DNA, the CDR3 is TGTGCCAGCAGCCCTCCAGAGCGAGGTACGCAGTATTTT. This sequence encodes CASSPPERGTQYF.

J is TRBJ2-5 and V is TRBV4-3, with 10 bases fitting TRBD2. Trimming at V came to 1 base and at J to 5 bases, leaving 16 bases not matched to a gene. The CDR3 totals 19 residues. Germline values: CDR1 LGHNA, CDR2 YSLEER. The CDR3 spells CASSQVQSSGGGSGETQYF. CDR3 nucleotides: TGCGCCAGCAGCCAAGTACAGTCTAGCGGGGGTGGCTCGGGGGAGACCCAGTACTTC.

The chain carries TRBV19 and TRBJ1-5; 12 bases align to TRBD1. This CDR3 has 18 amino acids. J lost 0 bases, V lost 5 bases, and 8 bases had no gene match. Germline V lookup: CDR1 LNHDA, CDR2 SQIVND (reference sequence). The CDR3 spells CASSSGTGGPYSNQPQHF. The CDR3 DNA follows: TGTGCCAGTAGTTCCGGGACAGGGGGCCCTTATAGCAATCAGCCCCAGCATTTT.

The rearrangement joins TRBV7-2 to TRBJ1-1; TRBD1 matches at 8 bases. After removal of 6 bases from V and 5 bases from J, the junction contained 8 bases not matched to a gene. The CDR3 is made up of 14 amino acids. Germline V gene lookup returns CDR1 SGHTA and CDR2 FQGNSA. CDR3 nucleotide sequence: TGTGCCAGCAGTTCGACAGGGGTTCTGACTGAAGCTTTCTTT. Encoded protein: CASSSTGVLTEAFF.

This sequence joins TRBV4-1 and TRBJ2-1; 13 bases align to TRBD2. Germline CDR1 reads MGHRA; CDR2 reads YSYEKL. The CDR3 sequence is 16 residues long. J lost 10 bases, V lost 0 bases, and 6 bases had no gene match. The CDR3 loop reads CASSQELAGGPDEQFF. As DNA, the CDR3 is TGCGCCAGCAGCCAAGAACTAGCGGGAGGGCCAGACGAGCAGTTCTTC.

V usage is TRBV28 and J usage is TRBJ1-5; the match to TRBD1 covers 12 bases. J was trimmed by 7 bases and V by 5 bases; bases with no gene match: 3. The CDR3 is 14 residues long. Germline CDR1 reads MDHEN; CDR2 reads SYDVKM. The CDR3 spells CASSRDRGRQPQHF. The CDR3 DNA is TGTGCCAGCAGTAGGGACAGGGGGCGGCAGCCCCAGCATTTT. Filled out from reference TRBV28 and TRBJ1-5, the complete variable domain reads DVKVTQSSRYLVKRTGEKVFLECVQDMDHENMFWYRQDPGLGLRLIYFSYDVKMKEKGDIPEGYSVSREKKERFSLILESASTNQTSMYLCASSRDRGRQPQHFGDGTRLSIL.

The genes are TRBV4-3 and TRBJ1-1; possibly TRBD1 for D (5 bases). The CDR3 has 15 residues. Germline V gene lookup returns CDR1 LGHNA and CDR2 YSLEER. Trimming removed 0 bases at V and 1 base at J, with 9 bases between. The CDR3 loop reads CASSQEGLRNTEAFF. CDR3 nucleotide sequence: TGCGCCAGCAGCCAAGAGGGGCTCAGGAACACTGAAGCTTTCTTT.

This sequence joins TRBV7-2 and TRBJ2-7, with D maybe TRBD2 (6 bases). This CDR3 has 14 amino acids. CDR1 is SGHTA and CDR2 is FQGNSA in the germline V gene. Trimming took off 3 bases at V and 4 bases at J, with 13 bases between the two ends. The CDR3 here is CASSLGGYTYEQYF. The CDR3 DNA reads TGTGCCAGCAGCTTGGGGGGTTACACTTACGAGCAGTACTTC.

J is TRBJ1-6 and V is TRBV7-4; TRBD1 is a possible D gene (6 bases). The germline V and J ends were trimmed by 1 base and 10 bases, with 17 bases remaining between them. This CDR3 region has 16 residues. Germline-derived CDR1 and CDR2 are SGHVT and SQSDAQ. CDR3 coding DNA: TGTGCCAGCAGCTTAGTGGAGCTACAGGGTCAGTCACCCCTCCACTTT. This translates into CASSLVELQGQSPLHF.

J is TRBJ2-2 and V is TRBV7-3; 15 bases line up with TRBD2. The CDR3 is made up of 18 amino acids. Germline V gene sequence: CDR1 SGHTA, CDR2 FQGTGA. With 5 bases clipped from V and 5 bases from J, the junction kept 9 bases outside the gene matches. The CDR3 loop reads CASSATNGTSGRTGELFF. The CDR3 nucleotides read TGTGCCAGCAGCGCGACCAACGGGACTAGCGGGAGGACCGGGGAGCTGTTTTTT.

The chain couples TRBV2 to TRBJ2-7; 7 bases map to TRBD1. The CDR3 is made up of 14 amino acids. The trim removed 7 bases at V and 5 bases at J, leaving 11 bases unmatched. Germline V CDR1 and CDR2: SNHLY, FYNNEI. CDR3 sequence: CASKKEGQDNEQYF. The CDR3 nucleotides read TGTGCCAGCAAGAAGGAAGGACAGGACAACGAGCAGTACTTC.

In this sample, this clone turned up a few times. The chain has TRBV28 and TRBJ2-5, with 7 bases identical to TRBD1. The CDR3 has 19 amino acids. In germline, CDR1 is MDHEN, CDR2 SYDVKM. V shed 5 bases and J 5 bases; nucleotides not matched to a gene: 23. This CDR3 is CASSLLLFEKQGKGETQYF. The CDR3 DNA is TGTGCCAGCAGTCTCCTTTTGTTCGAGAAACAGGGGAAGGGGGAGACCCAGTACTTC.

J is TRBJ1-3 and V is TRBV27; D gene uncertain. V lost 0 bases, J lost 7 bases, and 10 bases lay in between. Looked up from germline, CDR1 is MNHEY and CDR2 is SMNVEV (reference sequence). The CDR3 runs 14 residues. The DNA for the CDR3 is TGTGCCAGCAGTTTATCGATGGCGGGGAACACCATATATTTT. This gives the protein CASSLSMAGNTIYF.

The count of this clone is one. This rearrangement joins TRBV6-1 to TRBJ2-1; 7 nucleotides line up with TRBD2. V lost 5 bases and J lost 10; bases outside the gene matches: 5. The length of the CDR3 is 12 residues. CDR1 is MNHNS, CDR2 SASEGT, per germline. DNA of the CDR3: TGTGCCAGCAGTCCACTGGGGGGGGAGCAGTTCTTC. This encodes CASSPLGGEQFF.

V gene TRBV28 combines with J gene TRBJ2-1, with 16 bases that match TRBD2. The length of the CDR3 is 15 residues. The germline V gene has CDR1 MDHEN and CDR2 SYDVKM. With V trimmed by 2 bases and J by 11 bases, 3 bases remained unmatched. The CDR3 DNA is TGTGCCAGCAGTTTACGGGGACTAGCGGGAGGGAAGCAGTTCTTC. Translation gives CASSLRGLAGGKQFF. Complete variable domain (other parts from reference TRBV28 and TRBJ2-1): DVKVTQSSRYLVKRTGEKVFLECVQDMDHENMFWYRQDPGLGLRLIYFSYDVKMKEKGDIPEGYSVSREKKERFSLILESASTNQTSMYLCASSLRGLAGGKQFFGPGTRLTVL.

The chain is built from TRBV11-2 and TRBJ1-1; a weak D match, TRBD1 (6 bases). The V end lost 6 bases, the J end lost 6 bases, and 20 bases lay between the germline ends. Looked up from germline, CDR1 is SGHAT and CDR2 is FQNNGV. The CDR3 contains 15 residues. The CDR3 bases are TGTGCCAGCAGTTCATTTACAGGGATCAGAGCTGAAGCTTTCTTT. Amino acids: CASSSFTGIRAEAFF.

The CDR3 DNA reads as TGTGCCAGCAGCTTAGTCGGGGTAACCGGGGAGCTGTTTTTT. Its protein is CASSLVGVTGELFF. The chain uses TRBV11-2 and TRBJ2-2, with TRBD2 as a possible D gene (5 bases). This CDR3 is built from 14 residues. The germline gives CDR1 SGHAT, CDR2 FQNNGV. With 1 base removed from V and 5 bases from J, the gap between germline ends came to 8 bases.

V usage is TRBV5-1 and J usage is TRBJ2-7; the match to TRBD1 covers 8 bases. After removal of 3 bases from V and 2 bases from J, the junction contained 10 bases not matched to a gene. CDR3 length equals 16 residues. Germline V gene lookup returns CDR1 SGHRS and CDR2 YFSETQ. This chain's CDR3 is CASSSHTGGTPYEQYF. CDR3 DNA: TGCGCCAGCAGCTCGCACACAGGGGGAACTCCCTACGAGCAGTACTTC. The full variable domain, its missing parts supplied by reference TRBV5-1 and TRBJ2-7, is KAGVTQTPRYLIKTRGQQVTLSCSPISGHRSVSWYQQTPGQGLQFLFEYFSETQRNKGNFPGRFSGRQFSNSRSEMNVSTLELGDSALYLCASSSHTGGTPYEQYFGPGTRLTVT.

This clone was detected only once. The V and J genes are TRBV25-1 and TRBJ1-6; TRBD1 agrees at 8 bases. Germline V gene data show CDR1 as MGHDK and CDR2 as SYGVNS. The CDR3 totals 15 residues. The V gene end was trimmed by 1 base and the J gene end by 7 bases; junction bases not matched to a gene: 3. The CDR3 coding sequence is TGTGCCAGCAGTGAATGGGGGACAGGCAATTCACCCCTCCACTTT. Amino acids: CASSEWGTGNSPLHF.

V is TRBV18 and J is TRBJ1-1, with 9 bases identical to TRBD1. The CDR3 extends over 15 amino acids. V dropped 4 bases and J dropped 4; count of bases not matched to a gene: 7. In germline, CDR1 is KGHSH, CDR2 LQKENI. DNA for the CDR3: TGTGCCAGCTCACGCGAACAGGGGGCGACCACTGAAGCTTTCTTT. Protein sequence: CASSREQGATTEAFF.

The chain joins TRBV7-9 to TRBJ2-1, with TRBD1 matching 7 bases. Germline CDR1 SEHNR, CDR2 FQNEAQ (reference sequence). The length of the CDR3 is 12 residues. J gave up 9 bases and V 5 bases, and 4 bases lay outside the gene matches. The CDR3 DNA follows: TGTGCCAGCAGCCTACAGGGGATTGAGCAGTTCTTC. Amino acid sequence: CASSLQGIEQFF.

This clone appeared a few times. The chain combines TRBV6-4 with TRBJ2-7, with TRBD2 identical over 7 bases. Unmatched junction bases numbered 10, after V lost 7 bases and J lost 4 bases. The V gene's germline CDR1 is MRHNA and CDR2 SNTAGT. The CDR3 loop spans 14 amino acids. This CDR3 is CASTHGGRGYEQYF. The CDR3 DNA sequence: TGTGCCAGCACCCATGGGGGGAGGGGATACGAGCAGTACTTC.

This clone was recorded a few times. The V call is TRBV19, the J call TRBJ2-1; the match to TRBD2 covers 9 bases. The CDR3 loop spans 16 amino acids. Germline lookup yields CDR1 LNHDA and CDR2 SQIVND (reference sequence). V trimming: 1 base; J trimming: 5 bases; junction bases outside the gene matches: 6. CDR3 bases: TGTGCCAGTAGTATAGCCCCTAGCGGGGAACACAATGAGCAGTTCTTC. Its protein product is CASSIAPSGEHNEQFF.